This T cell receptor beta chain was profiled in a study of PD-1 blockade in classical Hodgkin lymphoma. Every single patient, without exception, relapsed after autologous stem cell transplantation, and brentuximab vedotin exposure varied. Complete response, partial response or progressive disease were the best responses. The CDR3 loop spans 12 amino acids. Looked up from germline, CDR1 is GTSNPN and CDR2 is SVGIG (reference sequence). Trimming stripped 0 bases from V and 8 bases from J, with 8 bases between. This clone appeared a single time. The antigen is not known. Overall study findings and caveats: While CD8+ TCR diversity did not rise significantly by C4D1, CD4+ TCR diversity did. Newly diagnosed patients were said to have less baseline TCR diversity than healthy donors did.

Profiled with immunoSEQ multiplex PCR; TCRdb holds only in-frame clones, not every one. The sample has about 110,000 clones, 80% to 90% seen once. This receptor was obtained from a human donor with classical Hodgkin lymphoma. This chain joins TRBV30 and TRBJ2-1, with TRBD1 as a possible D gene (5 bases). The sample consisted of peripheral blood mononuclear cells (PBMCs), taken before the second cycle of nivolumab. The CDR3 is CAWSVQGYEQFF. CDR3 DNA sequence: TGTGCCTGGAGTGTTCAGGGCTATGAGCAGTTCTTC.